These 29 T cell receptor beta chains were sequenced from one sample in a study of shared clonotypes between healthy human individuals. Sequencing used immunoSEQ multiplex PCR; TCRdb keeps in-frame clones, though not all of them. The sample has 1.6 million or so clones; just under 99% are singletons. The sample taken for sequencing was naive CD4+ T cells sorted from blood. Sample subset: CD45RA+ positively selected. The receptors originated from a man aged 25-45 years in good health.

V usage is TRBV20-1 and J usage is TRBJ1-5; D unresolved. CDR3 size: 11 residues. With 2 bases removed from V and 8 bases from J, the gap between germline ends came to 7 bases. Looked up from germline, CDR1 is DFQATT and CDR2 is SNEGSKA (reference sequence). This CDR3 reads CSARQTEPQHF. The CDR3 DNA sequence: TGCAGTGCTAGACAAACCGAGCCCCAGCATTTT.

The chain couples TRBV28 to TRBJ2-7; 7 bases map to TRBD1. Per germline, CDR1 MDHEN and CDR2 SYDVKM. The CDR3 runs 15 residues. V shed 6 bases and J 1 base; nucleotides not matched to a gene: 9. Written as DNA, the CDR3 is TGTGCCAGCAGAAGACAGGGATCTAGGTCCTACGAGCAGTACTTC. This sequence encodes CASRRQGSRSYEQYF.

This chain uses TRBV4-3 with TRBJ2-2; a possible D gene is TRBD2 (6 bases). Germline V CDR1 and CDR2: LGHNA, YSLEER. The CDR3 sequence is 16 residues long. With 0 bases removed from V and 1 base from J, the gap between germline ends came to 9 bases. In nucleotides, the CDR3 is TGCGCCAGCAGCCAAGATCAAGCGGGGAACACCGGGGAGCTGTTTTTT. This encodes CASSQDQAGNTGELFF.

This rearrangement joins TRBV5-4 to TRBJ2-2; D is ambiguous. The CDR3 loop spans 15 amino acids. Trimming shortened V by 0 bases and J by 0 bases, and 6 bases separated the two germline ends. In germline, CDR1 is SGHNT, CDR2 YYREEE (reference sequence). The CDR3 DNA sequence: TGTGCCAGCAGCTTGGGCCGCTCGAACACCGGGGAGCTGTTTTTT. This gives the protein CASSLGRSNTGELFF.

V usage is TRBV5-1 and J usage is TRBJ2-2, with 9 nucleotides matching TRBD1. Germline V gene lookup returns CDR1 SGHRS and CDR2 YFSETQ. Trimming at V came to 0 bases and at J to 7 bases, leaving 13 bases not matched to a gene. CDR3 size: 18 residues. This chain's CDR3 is CASSLERLGTGSIGELFF. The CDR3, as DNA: TGCGCCAGCAGCTTGGAACGTTTAGGGACAGGGTCCATCGGGGAGCTGTTTTTT.

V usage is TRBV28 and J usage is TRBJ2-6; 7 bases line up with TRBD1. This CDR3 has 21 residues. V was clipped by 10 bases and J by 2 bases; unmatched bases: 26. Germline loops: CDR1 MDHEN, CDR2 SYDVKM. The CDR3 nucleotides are TGTGCCATCAACGATAGACAGGGACCATCAAGACTATCGACTGGGGCCAACGTCCTGACTTTC. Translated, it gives CAINDRQGPSRLSTGANVLTF.

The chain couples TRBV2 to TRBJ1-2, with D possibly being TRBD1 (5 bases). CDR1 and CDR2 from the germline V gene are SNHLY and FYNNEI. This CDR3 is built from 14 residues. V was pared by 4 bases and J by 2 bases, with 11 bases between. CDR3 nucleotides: TGTGCCAGCAGTGTTGAGGGACTGAACTATGGCTACACCTTC. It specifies CASSVEGLNYGYTF.

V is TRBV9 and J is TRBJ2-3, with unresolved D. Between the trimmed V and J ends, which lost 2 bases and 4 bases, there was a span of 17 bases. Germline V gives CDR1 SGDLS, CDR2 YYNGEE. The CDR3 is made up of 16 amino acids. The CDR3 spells CASSVRATNSPDTQYF. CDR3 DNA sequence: TGTGCCAGCAGCGTCCGGGCCACAAATAGCCCAGATACGCAGTATTTT.

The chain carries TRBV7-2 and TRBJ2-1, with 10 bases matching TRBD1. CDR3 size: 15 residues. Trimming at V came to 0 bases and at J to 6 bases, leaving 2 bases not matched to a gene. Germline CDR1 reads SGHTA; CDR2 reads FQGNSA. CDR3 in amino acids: CASSLAGQGFNEQFF. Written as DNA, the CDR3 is TGTGCCAGCAGCTTAGCGGGACAGGGGTTCAATGAGCAGTTCTTC.

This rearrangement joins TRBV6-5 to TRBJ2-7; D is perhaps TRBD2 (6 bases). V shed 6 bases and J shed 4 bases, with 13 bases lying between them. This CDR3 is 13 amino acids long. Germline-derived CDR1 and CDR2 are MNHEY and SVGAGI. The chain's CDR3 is CASSLPGLYEQYF. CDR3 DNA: TGTGCCAGCAGCCTACCGGGACTGTACGAGCAGTACTTC.

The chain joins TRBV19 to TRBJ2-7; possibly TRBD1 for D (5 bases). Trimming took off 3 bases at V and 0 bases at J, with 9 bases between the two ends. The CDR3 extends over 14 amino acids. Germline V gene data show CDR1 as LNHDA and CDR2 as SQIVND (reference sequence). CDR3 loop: CASSMDGHSYEQYF. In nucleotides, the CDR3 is TGTGCCAGTAGTATGGACGGACACTCCTACGAGCAGTACTTC.

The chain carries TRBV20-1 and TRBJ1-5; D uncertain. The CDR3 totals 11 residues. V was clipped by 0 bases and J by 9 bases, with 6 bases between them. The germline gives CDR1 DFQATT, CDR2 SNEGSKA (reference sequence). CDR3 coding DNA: TGCAGTGCTAGAGACCTAGGGCCCCAGCATTTT. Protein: CSARDLGPQHF.

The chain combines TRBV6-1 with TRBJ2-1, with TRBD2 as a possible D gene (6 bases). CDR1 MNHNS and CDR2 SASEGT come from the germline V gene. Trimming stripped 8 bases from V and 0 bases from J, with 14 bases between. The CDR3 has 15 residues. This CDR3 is CASQVAGSSYNEQFF. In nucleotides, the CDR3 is TGTGCCAGCCAGGTCGCGGGGAGCTCCTACAATGAGCAGTTCTTC.

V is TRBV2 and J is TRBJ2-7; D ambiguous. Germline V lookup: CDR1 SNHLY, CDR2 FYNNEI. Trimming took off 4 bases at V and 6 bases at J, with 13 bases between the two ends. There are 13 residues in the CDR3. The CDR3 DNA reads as TGTGCCAGCAGTGGAACTGGGATTAGCGAGCAGTACTTC. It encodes CASSGTGISEQYF.

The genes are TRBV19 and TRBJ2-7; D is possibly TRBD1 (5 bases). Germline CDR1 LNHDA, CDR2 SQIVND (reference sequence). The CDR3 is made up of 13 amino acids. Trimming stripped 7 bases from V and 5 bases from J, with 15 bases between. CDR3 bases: TGTGCCAGTACTACAGGTGCGTGGAACGAGCAGTACTTC. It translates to CASTTGAWNEQYF. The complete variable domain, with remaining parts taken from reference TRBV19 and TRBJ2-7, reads DGGITQSPKYLFRKEGQNVTLSCEQNLNHDAMYWYRQDPGQGLRLIYYSQIVNDFQKGDIAEGYSVSREKKESFPLTVTSAQKNPTAFYLCASTTGAWNEQYFGPGTRLTVT.

CDR3 protein: CASSEDGRTQRGYTDTQYF. CDR3 DNA sequence: TGTGCCAGCAGCGAAGACGGCCGGACTCAACGGGGTTACACAGATACGCAGTATTTT. V and J are TRBV9 and TRBJ2-3; D is perhaps TRBD2 (5 bases). V was cut by 3 bases and J by 2 bases, with 25 bases left in between. The germline V gene has CDR1 SGDLS and CDR2 YYNGEE. The CDR3 totals 19 residues.

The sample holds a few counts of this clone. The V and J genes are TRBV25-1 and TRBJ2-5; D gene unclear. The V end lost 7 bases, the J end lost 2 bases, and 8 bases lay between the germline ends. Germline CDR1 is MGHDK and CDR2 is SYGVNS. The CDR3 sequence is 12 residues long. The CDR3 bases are TGTGCCAGCATTGGCAGACAAGAGACCCAGTACTTC. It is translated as CASIGRQETQYF.

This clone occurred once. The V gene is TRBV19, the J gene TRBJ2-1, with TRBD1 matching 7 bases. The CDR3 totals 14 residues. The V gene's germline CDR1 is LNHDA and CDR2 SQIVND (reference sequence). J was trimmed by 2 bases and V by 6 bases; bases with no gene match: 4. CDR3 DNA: TGTGCCAGTAGGACACAGGGGACCTACAATGAGCAGTTCTTC. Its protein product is CASRTQGTYNEQFF.

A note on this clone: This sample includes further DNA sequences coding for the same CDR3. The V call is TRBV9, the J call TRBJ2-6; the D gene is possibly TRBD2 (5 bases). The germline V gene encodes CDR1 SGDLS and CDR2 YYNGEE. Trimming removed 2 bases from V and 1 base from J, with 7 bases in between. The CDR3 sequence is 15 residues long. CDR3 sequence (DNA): TGTGCCAGCAGCGTTCGGGGATCTGGGGCCAACGTCCTGACTTTC. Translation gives CASSVRGSGANVLTF.

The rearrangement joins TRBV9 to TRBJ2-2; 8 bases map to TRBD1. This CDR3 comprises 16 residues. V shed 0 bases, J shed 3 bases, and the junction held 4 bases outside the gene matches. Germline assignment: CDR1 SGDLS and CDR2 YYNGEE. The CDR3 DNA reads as TGTGCCAGCAGCGTAGTTGCAGGGGGCTACACCGGGGAGCTGTTTTTT. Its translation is CASSVVAGGYTGELFF.

CDR3 sequence: CASSLDPLLEYNEQFF. Here the CDR3 DNA reads TGTGCCAGCAGTTTAGATCCCCTACTAGAATACAATGAGCAGTTCTTC. The genes are TRBV27 and TRBJ2-1; a weak D match, TRBD2 (5 bases). Germline V gene lookup returns CDR1 MNHEY and CDR2 SMNVEV (reference sequence). With 2 bases removed from V and 4 bases from J, the gap between germline ends came to 15 bases. The CDR3 totals 16 residues.

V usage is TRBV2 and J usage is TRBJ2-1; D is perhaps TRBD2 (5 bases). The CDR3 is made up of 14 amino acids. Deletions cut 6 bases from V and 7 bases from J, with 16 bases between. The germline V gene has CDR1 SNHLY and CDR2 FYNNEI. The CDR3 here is CASSPGPTRNEQFF. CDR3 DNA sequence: TGTGCCAGCAGCCCCGGGCCCACTAGGAATGAGCAGTTCTTC.

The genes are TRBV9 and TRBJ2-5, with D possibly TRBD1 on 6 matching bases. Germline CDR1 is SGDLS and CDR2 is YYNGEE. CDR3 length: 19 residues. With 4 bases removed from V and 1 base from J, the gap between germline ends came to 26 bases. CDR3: CASSPSLRGQHLPQETQYF. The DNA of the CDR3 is TGTGCCAGCAGCCCCTCCCTGCGAGGACAGCACCTGCCCCAAGAGACCCAGTACTTC.

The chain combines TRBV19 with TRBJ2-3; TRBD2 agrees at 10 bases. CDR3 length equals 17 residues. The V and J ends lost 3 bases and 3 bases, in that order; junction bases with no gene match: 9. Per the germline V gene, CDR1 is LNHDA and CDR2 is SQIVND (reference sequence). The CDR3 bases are TGTGCCAGTAGTATTTACGGTGCTAGCGGGAGTACAGATACGCAGTATTTT. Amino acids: CASSIYGASGSTDTQYF.

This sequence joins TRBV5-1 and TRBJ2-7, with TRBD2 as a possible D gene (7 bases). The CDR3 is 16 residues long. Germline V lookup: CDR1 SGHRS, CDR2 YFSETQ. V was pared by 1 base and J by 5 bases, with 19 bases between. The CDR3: CASSLSVRGGGDEQYF. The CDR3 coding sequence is TGCGCCAGCAGCTTGAGTGTTCGGGGCGGGGGCGACGAGCAGTACTTC.

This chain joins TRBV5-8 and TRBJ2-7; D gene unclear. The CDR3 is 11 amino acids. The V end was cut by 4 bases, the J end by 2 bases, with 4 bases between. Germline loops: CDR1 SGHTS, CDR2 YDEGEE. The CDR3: CASSPAYEQYF. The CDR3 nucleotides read TGTGCCAGCAGCCCCGCCTACGAGCAGTACTTC. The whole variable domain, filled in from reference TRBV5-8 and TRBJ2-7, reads EAGVTQSPTHLIKTRGQQATLRCSPISGHTSVYWYQQALGLGLQFLLWYDEGEERNRGNFPPRFSGRQFPNYSSELNVNALELEDSALYLCASSPAYEQYFGPGTRLTVT.

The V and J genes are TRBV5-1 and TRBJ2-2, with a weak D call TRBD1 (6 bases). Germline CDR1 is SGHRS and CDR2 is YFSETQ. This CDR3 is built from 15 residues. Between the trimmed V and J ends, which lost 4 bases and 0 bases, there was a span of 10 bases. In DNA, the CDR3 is TGCGCCAGCAGCCTACAGGGTTCGAACACCGGGGAGCTGTTTTTT. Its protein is CASSLQGSNTGELFF.

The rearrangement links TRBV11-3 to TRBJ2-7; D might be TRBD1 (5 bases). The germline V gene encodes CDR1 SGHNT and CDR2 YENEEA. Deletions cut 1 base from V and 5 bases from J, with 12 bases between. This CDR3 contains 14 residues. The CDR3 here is CASSLAPGPHEQYF. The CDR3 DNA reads TGTGCCAGCAGCTTAGCTCCAGGGCCGCACGAGCAGTACTTC.

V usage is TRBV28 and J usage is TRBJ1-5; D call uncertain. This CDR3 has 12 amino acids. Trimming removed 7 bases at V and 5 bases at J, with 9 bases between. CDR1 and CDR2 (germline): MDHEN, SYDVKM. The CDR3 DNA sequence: TGTGCCAGCACGGCCATTGATCAGCCCCAGCATTTT. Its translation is CASTAIDQPQHF.